A single sample gave rise to the 18 T cell receptor beta chains below, sequenced in a study of cytomegalovirus exposure and HLA in healthy donors. 13 Jbeta primers and 60 Vbeta primers were used for the PCR. This table comes from immunoSEQ multiplex PCR, and its TCRdb copy is limited to in-frame clones, with some not included. The sample holds around 120,000 clones, 15% seen once. The sequencing sample was made of PBMCs. These receptors originate from a woman between 18 and 30 years old in good health and CMV-seronegative.

V usage is TRBV7-9 and J usage is TRBJ2-1; TRBD2 matches 7 bases. The CDR3 runs 15 residues. Trimming removed 0 bases from V and 4 bases from J; junction bases left unmatched: 3. CDR1 and CDR2 (germline): SEHNR, FQNEAQ (reference sequence). CDR3: CASSLAAGEYNEQFF. CDR3 bases: TGTGCCAGCAGCTTAGCCGCGGGAGAGTACAATGAGCAGTTCTTC.

This clone was observed once. J is TRBJ1-3 and V is TRBV9, with D unclear. This CDR3 is 14 amino acids long. Germline V gene data show CDR1 as SGDLS and CDR2 as YYNGEE. Trimming pared 4 bases from V and 2 bases from J, leaving 10 bases between. CDR3 nucleotide sequence: TGTGCCAGCAGCCCCCAGACTGCTGGAAACACCATATATTTT. As protein: CASSPQTAGNTIYF.

The chain links TRBV5-4 to TRBJ2-5, with TRBD1 as a possible D gene (6 bases). The V end lost 7 bases, the J end lost 1 base, and 11 bases lay between the germline ends. In germline, CDR1 is SGHNT, CDR2 YYREEE (reference sequence). This CDR3 contains 13 residues. The CDR3: CASQGRGQETQYF. Here the CDR3 DNA reads TGTGCCAGCCAGGGCAGGGGCCAAGAGACCCAGTACTTC.

This clone was picked up a small number of times. The chain employs TRBV19 and TRBJ1-5, with D possibly TRBD1 on 6 matching bases. The CDR3 is 14 amino acids. CDR1 LNHDA and CDR2 SQIVND come from the germline V gene (reference sequence). V was trimmed by 7 bases and J by 4 bases, leaving 14 bases between them. The CDR3 region has the DNA TGTGCCAGTACCAAAGGGCAGGGGAATCAGCCCCAGCATTTT. Protein: CASTKGQGNQPQHF.

The chain uses TRBV29-1 and TRBJ1-1; TRBD1 matches 8 bases. The junction had 6 bases not matched to a gene; V was cut back by 5 bases and J by 4 bases. Germline V gene lookup returns CDR1 SQVTM and CDR2 ANQGSEA. This CDR3 region has 13 residues. Here the CDR3 reads CSVHRGTTTEAFF. CDR3 in DNA: TGCAGCGTTCACAGGGGGACGACCACTGAAGCTTTCTTT.

The chain couples TRBV5-1 to TRBJ1-2, with 7 nucleotides matching TRBD1. V was pared by 3 bases and J by 0 bases, with 11 bases of the junction left unmatched. From germline, CDR1 is SGHRS and CDR2 YFSETQ. This CDR3 has 17 amino acids. Written as DNA, the CDR3 is TGCGCCAGCAGCTCTTCCGAACTCAGGGGGACTAACTATGGCTACACCTTC. It yields the protein CASSSSELRGTNYGYTF.

V gene TRBV27 combines with J gene TRBJ1-2; 10 positions agree with TRBD1. There are 15 residues in the CDR3. Germline assignment: CDR1 MNHEY and CDR2 SMNVEV (reference sequence). V gave up 4 bases and J gave up 2 bases; unmatched junction bases: 4. DNA of the CDR3: TGTGCCAGCAGTTCTGGGGGACAGGGGAACTATGGCTACACCTTC. It yields the protein CASSSGGQGNYGYTF.

The rearrangement uses TRBV5-4 and TRBJ2-3, with TRBD1 matching over 10 bases. Looked up from germline, CDR1 is SGHNT and CDR2 is YYREEE (reference sequence). This CDR3 region has 16 residues. Losses at the gene ends were 1 base for V and 1 base for J; bases not matched to a gene: 3. The CDR3 region has the DNA TGTGCCAGCAGCTTGCCAGGGACAGGGGGCACAGATACGCAGTATTTT. It encodes CASSLPGTGGTDTQYF.

This clone showed up just a few times. The chain couples TRBV6-1 to TRBJ2-2; D may be TRBD1 (6 bases). The CDR3 contains 15 residues. Germline V lookup: CDR1 MNHNS, CDR2 SASEGT. Trimming removed 4 bases from V and 4 bases from J, with 13 bases in between. This CDR3 reads CASSGWTAFTGELFF. In DNA, the CDR3 is TGTGCCAGCAGTGGATGGACAGCCTTCACCGGGGAGCTGTTTTTT.

V usage is TRBV2 and J usage is TRBJ2-7; D is undetermined. Per germline, CDR1 SNHLY and CDR2 FYNNEI. This CDR3 is built from 12 residues. Trimming stripped 10 bases from V and 5 bases from J, with 15 bases between. CDR3 sequence: CATGWQSHEQYF. CDR3 coding DNA: TGTGCCACCGGGTGGCAGAGTCACGAGCAGTACTTC.

This clone was seen only a few times. The chain combines TRBV9 with TRBJ1-1, with unresolved D. From germline, CDR1 is SGDLS and CDR2 YYNGEE. The CDR3 has 14 residues. With 0 bases removed from V and 2 bases from J, the gap between germline ends came to 8 bases. In nucleotides, the CDR3 is TGTGCCAGCAGCGTAGAGAGTGGTAACACTGAAGCTTTCTTT. This codes for CASSVESGNTEAFF.

The chain employs TRBV9 and TRBJ2-7; D is ambiguous. This CDR3 is 14 amino acids long. The ends were cut back, 3 bases at V and 4 bases at J, with 14 bases in the middle. Germline V gives CDR1 SGDLS, CDR2 YYNGEE. CDR3 coding DNA: TGTGCCAGCAGCGGCCTAGGAAATGGTTACGAGCAGTACTTC. This codes for CASSGLGNGYEQYF.

This clone was seen a handful of times. The chain links TRBV6-4 to TRBJ1-5; no reliable D call. The germline CDR1 and CDR2 sequences are MRHNA and SNTAGT. The CDR3 length is 14 residues. V lost 4 bases, J lost 3 bases, and 10 bases lay in between. The CDR3, as DNA: TGTGCCAGCAGTGTTTCCGCTACCAATCAGCCCCAGCATTTT. Its translation: CASSVSATNQPQHF.

The chain couples TRBV27 to TRBJ1-6; D possibly corresponds to TRBD1 (5 bases). V lost 6 bases and J lost 10, with 22 bases in between. Germline V gene lookup returns CDR1 MNHEY and CDR2 SMNVEV (reference sequence). The CDR3 runs 16 residues. The CDR3: CASSLDGRGLRSPLHF. The CDR3 DNA reads as TGTGCCAGCAGCTTGGACGGGAGGGGATTAAGATCACCCCTCCACTTT.

V gene TRBV30 combines with J gene TRBJ1-1; D ambiguous. Trimming removed 3 bases from V and 5 bases from J, with 10 bases in between. The CDR3 has 12 amino acids. Germline lookup yields CDR1 GTSNPN and CDR2 SVGIG (reference sequence). CDR3 sequence (DNA): TGTGCCTGGAGGGTTCGGGTTACTGAAGCTTTCTTT. The encoded protein is CAWRVRVTEAFF.

This clone was found a few times. CDR3 amino acids: CAWSLNRFEKLFF. The DNA of the CDR3 is TGTGCCTGGAGTTTAAACAGGTTTGAAAAACTGTTTTTT. This rearrangement joins TRBV30 to TRBJ1-4; TRBD1 is a possible D gene (5 bases). V shed 2 bases and J shed 7 bases, with 11 bases lying between them. This CDR3 spans 13 amino acids. Per the germline V gene, CDR1 is GTSNPN and CDR2 is SVGIG (reference sequence).

The table lists this clone with a few counts. Other DNA sequences in the sample encode the same CDR3. The V call is TRBV7-9, the J call TRBJ2-7; a weak D match, TRBD1 (6 bases). Germline CDR1 is SEHNR and CDR2 is FQNEAQ (reference sequence). This CDR3 comprises 12 residues. V lost 5 bases and J 3 bases, leaving 8 bases between the germline ends. The CDR3 DNA follows: TGTGCCAGCAGCCCGACAGGCTACGAGCAGTACTTC. It translates to CASSPTGYEQYF.

In this sample, this clone turned up a few times. The chain recombines TRBV9 with TRBJ1-2; D not certain. The CDR3 runs to 13 residues. Germline lookup yields CDR1 SGDLS and CDR2 YYNGEE. Trimming left V 0 bases short and J 8 bases short, with 11 bases between. CDR3 sequence (DNA): TGTGCCAGCAGCGTAGAGGGCGGGTGGGGCTACACCTTC. Translation gives CASSVEGGWGYTF.